This T cell receptor beta chain was recorded in a study of blood T cell repertoires in COVID-19. The table came from immunoSEQ multiplex PCR; TCRdb's copy has only in-frame clones and leaves some out. The sample yields around 26,000 clones, less than 80% seen once. This clone occurred a few times. Sequenced material: peripheral blood. The sequence was collected from a man in his 70s with acute or convalescent COVID-19.

The CDR3 spells CASSTEGREQYF. CDR3 nucleotide sequence: TGCGCCAGCAGTACCGAGGGTCGCGAGCAGTACTTC. The chain couples TRBV5-1 to TRBJ2-7; a weak D match, TRBD2 (5 bases). Per the germline V gene, CDR1 is SGHRS and CDR2 is YFSETQ. Trimming took 5 bases from V and 6 from J, leaving 12 bases between them. This CDR3 spans 12 amino acids. Drawing the rest from reference TRBV5-1 and TRBJ2-7, the complete variable domain is KAGVTQTPRYLIKTRGQQVTLSCSPISGHRSVSWYQQTPGQGLQFLFEYFSETQRNKGNFPGRFSGRQFSNSRSEMNVSTLELGDSALYLCASSTEGREQYFGPGTRLTVT.